Shown below are 6 T cell receptor beta chains from a single sample sequenced in a study of T cell changes during pregnancy in multiple sclerosis. Sequencing was performed with immunoSEQ multiplex PCR; in TCRdb, only in-frame clones are kept and a portion is missing. This sample yields 110,000 or so clones, of which 85% to 95% are seen a single time; 6% to 7% belongs to the top ten. The sequencing here drew on peripheral blood, taken before pregnancy. These receptors were taken from a female donor with multiple sclerosis, enrolled in a pregnancy study.

This clone occurred once. J is TRBJ2-7 and V is TRBV6-5; 10 bases map to TRBD1. J was trimmed by 6 bases and V by 2 bases; bases with no gene match: 4. CDR1 is MNHEY, CDR2 SVGAGI, per germline. The CDR3 loop spans 14 amino acids. The DNA of the CDR3 is TGTGCCAGCAGTTACCCCGGGACAGGGGTCGAGCAGTACTTC. Translating gives CASSYPGTGVEQYF.

This clone appeared once. The chain uses TRBV9 and TRBJ2-3; the match to TRBD2 covers 7 bases. The CDR3 runs 15 residues. Trimming cost V 2 bases and J 0 bases; bases outside gene matches: 3. The germline V gene encodes CDR1 SGDLS and CDR2 YYNGEE. CDR3 nucleotides: TGTGCCAGCAGCGTGGGGGGGGGAAGCACAGATACGCAGTATTTT. Its translation is CASSVGGGSTDTQYF. The variable domain in full, with the rest retrieved from reference TRBV9 and TRBJ2-3, is DSGVTQTPKHLITATGQRVTLRCSPRSGDLSVYWYQQSLDQGLQFLIQYYNGEERAKGNILERFSAQQFPDLHSELNLSSLELGDSALYFCASSVGGGSTDTQYFGPGTRLTVL.

The chain has TRBV11-2 and TRBJ1-1; D is possibly TRBD1 (5 bases). CDR1 and CDR2 from the germline V gene are SGHAT and FQNNGV. This CDR3 is built from 19 residues. Trimming left V 0 bases short and J 0 bases short, with 20 bases between. Written as DNA, the CDR3 is TGTGCCAGCAGCTTAGATCTAGGTAGGGTGGGACTATTGAACACTGAAGCTTTCTTT. Residues: CASSLDLGRVGLLNTEAFF.

This clone occurred once. The chain joins TRBV5-4 to TRBJ1-2, with 9 bases aligning to TRBD1. From germline, CDR1 is SGHNT and CDR2 YYREEE (reference sequence). The V gene end was trimmed by 3 bases and the J gene end by 4 bases; junction bases not matched to a gene: 10. This CDR3 has 16 amino acids. The CDR3, as DNA: TGTGCCAGCAGCTCTTCCGGGACAGGGTTCGGCTATGGCTACACCTTC. Encoded protein: CASSSSGTGFGYGYTF. Based on the CDR3 plus reference TRBV5-4 and TRBJ1-2, the full variable domain is ETGVTQSPTHLIKTRGQQVTLRCSSQSGHNTVSWYQQALGQGPQFIFQYYREEENGRGNFPPRFSGLQFPNYSSELNVNALELDDSALYLCASSSSGTGFGYGYTFGSGTRLTVV.

The chain recombines TRBV27 with TRBJ2-7; possible D gene TRBD2, 8 bases. V shed 4 bases and J shed 5 bases, with 21 bases lying between them. The CDR3 has 16 residues. Looked up from germline, CDR1 is MNHEY and CDR2 is SMNVEV (reference sequence). CDR3 sequence (DNA): TGTGCCAGCAGTTCAGCAAGCGGGGGAGGGGGCCACGAGCAGTACTTC. As protein: CASSSASGGGGHEQYF.

In DNA, the CDR3 is TGCGCCAGCAGCTTGGTATCGGACACCGGGGAGCTGTTTTTT. Its protein is CASSLVSDTGELFF. The chain uses TRBV5-1 and TRBJ2-2; D call uncertain. The length of the CDR3 is 14 residues. CDR1 is SGHRS and CDR2 is YFSETQ in the germline V gene. The V end was cut by 0 bases, the J end by 3 bases, with 6 bases between. The complete variable domain, with remaining parts taken from reference TRBV5-1 and TRBJ2-2, reads KAGVTQTPRYLIKTRGQQVTLSCSPISGHRSVSWYQQTPGQGLQFLFEYFSETQRNKGNFPGRFSGRQFSNSRSEMNVSTLELGDSALYLCASSLVSDTGELFFGEGSRLTVL.